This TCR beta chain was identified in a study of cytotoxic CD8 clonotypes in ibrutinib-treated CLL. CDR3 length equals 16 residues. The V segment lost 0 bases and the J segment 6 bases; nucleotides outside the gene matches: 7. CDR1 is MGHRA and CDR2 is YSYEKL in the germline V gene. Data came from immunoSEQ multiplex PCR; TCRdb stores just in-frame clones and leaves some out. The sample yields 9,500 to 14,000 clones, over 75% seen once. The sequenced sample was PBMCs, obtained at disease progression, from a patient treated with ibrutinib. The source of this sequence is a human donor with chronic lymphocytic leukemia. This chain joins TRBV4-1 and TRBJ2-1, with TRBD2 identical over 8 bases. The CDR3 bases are TGCGCCAGCAGCCAAGATTCCGGACTAGCCAGCAATGAGCAGTTCTTC. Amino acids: CASSQDSGLASNEQFF.